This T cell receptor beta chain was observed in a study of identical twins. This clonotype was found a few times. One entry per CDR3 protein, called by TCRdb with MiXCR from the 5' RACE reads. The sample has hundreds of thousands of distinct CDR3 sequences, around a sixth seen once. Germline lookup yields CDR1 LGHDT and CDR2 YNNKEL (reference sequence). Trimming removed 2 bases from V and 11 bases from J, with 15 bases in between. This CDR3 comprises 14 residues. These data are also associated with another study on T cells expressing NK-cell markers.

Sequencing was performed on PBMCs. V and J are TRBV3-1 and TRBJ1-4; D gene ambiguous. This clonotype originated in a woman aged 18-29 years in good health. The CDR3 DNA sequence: TGTGCCAGCAGCCAACAATCAGTTCGGGGTAAACTGTTTTTT. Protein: CASSQQSVRGKLFF.